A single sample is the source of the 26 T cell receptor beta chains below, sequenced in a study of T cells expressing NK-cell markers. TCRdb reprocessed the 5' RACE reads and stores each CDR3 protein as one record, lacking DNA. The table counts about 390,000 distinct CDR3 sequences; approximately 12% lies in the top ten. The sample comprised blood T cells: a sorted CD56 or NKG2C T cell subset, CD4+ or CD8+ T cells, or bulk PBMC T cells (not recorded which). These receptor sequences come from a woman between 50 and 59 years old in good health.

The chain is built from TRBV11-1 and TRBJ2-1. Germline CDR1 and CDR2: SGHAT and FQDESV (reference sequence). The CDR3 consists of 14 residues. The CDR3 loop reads CASSLALAANEQFF.

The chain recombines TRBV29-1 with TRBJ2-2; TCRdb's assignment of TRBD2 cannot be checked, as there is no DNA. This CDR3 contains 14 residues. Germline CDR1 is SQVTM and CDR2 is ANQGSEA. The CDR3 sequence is CSVGTRGVTGELFF.

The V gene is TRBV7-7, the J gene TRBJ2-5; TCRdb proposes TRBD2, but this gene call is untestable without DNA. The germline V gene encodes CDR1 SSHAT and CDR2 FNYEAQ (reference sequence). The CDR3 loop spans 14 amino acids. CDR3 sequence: CASSLAGLFETQYF.

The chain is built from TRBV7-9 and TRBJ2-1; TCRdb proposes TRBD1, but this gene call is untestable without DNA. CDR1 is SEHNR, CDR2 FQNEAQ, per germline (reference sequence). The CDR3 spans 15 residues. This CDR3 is CASSLAPPRDNEQFF. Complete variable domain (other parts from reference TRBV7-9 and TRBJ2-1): DTGVSQNPRHKITKRGQNVTFRCDPISEHNRLYWYRQTLGQGPEFLTYFQNEAQLEKSRLLSDRFSAERPKGSFSTLEIQRTEQGDSAMYLCASSLAPPRDNEQFFGPGTRLTVL.

The CDR3: CASSYSLPGLTPRNEQFF. The genes are TRBV6-5 and TRBJ2-1; TCRdb's D call of TRBD2 is untestable without DNA. The CDR3 spans 18 residues. Germline CDR1 and CDR2: MNHEY and SVGAGI.

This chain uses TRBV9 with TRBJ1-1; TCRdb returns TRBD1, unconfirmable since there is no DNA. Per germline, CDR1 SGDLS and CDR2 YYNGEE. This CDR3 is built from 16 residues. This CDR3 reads CASSDGTGASGTEAFF.

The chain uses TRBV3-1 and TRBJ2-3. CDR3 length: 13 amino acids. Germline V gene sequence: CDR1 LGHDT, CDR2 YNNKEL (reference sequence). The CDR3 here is CASSPDWTDTQYF.

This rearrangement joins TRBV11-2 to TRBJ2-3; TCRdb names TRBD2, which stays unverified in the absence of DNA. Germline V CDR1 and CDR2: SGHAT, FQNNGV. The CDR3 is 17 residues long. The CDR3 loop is CASSAHRLPSRTDTQYF.

The CDR3 loop reads CASSQRGLNTEAFF. The chain uses TRBV7-6 and TRBJ1-1; TCRdb calls TRBD1, which cannot be checked without DNA. CDR1 and CDR2 (germline): SGHVS, FNYEAQ. The CDR3 runs 14 residues. Filled out from reference TRBV7-6 and TRBJ1-1, the complete variable domain reads GAGVSQSPRYKVTKRGQDVALRCDPISGHVSLYWYRQALGQGPEFLTYFNYEAQQDKSGLPNDRFSAERPEGSISTLTIQRTEQRDSAMYRCASSQRGLNTEAFFGQGTRLTVV.

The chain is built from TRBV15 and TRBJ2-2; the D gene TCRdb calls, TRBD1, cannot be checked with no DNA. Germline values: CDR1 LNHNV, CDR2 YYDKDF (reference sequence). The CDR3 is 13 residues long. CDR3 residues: CATSRGGVGELFF.

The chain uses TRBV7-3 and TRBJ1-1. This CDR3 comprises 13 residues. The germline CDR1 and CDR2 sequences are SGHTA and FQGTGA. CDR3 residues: CASSKTVNTEAFF.

CDR3 protein: CASSFGSTKFF. V usage is TRBV12-3 or TRBV12-4 and J usage is TRBJ2-1; the TCRdb call, TRBD2, lacks DNA for checking. The CDR3 contains 11 residues.

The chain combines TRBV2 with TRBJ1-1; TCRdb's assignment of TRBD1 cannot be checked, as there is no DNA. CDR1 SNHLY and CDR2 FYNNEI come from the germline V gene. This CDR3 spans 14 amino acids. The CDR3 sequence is CASSLTDSRNRAFF.

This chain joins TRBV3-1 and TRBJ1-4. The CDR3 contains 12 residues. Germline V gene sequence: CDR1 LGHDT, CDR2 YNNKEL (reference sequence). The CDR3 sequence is CASSLLHEKLFF.

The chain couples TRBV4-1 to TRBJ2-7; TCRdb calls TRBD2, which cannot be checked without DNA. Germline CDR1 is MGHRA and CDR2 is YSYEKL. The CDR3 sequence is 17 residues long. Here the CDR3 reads CASSQDRLAGGVYEQYF.

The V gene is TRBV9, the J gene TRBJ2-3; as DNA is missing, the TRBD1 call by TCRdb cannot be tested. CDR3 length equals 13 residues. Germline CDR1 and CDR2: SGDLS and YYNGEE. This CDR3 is CASSPRPQDTQYF.

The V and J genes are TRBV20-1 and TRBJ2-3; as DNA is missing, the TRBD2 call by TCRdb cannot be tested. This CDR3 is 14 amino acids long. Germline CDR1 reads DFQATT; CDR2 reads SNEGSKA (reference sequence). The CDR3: CSSPAGGGPDTQYF.

CDR3 sequence reads: CASSWSGLGGLFF. V and J are TRBV7-2 and TRBJ2-2; TCRdb lists TRBD2, though no DNA is available to test this call. CDR1 and CDR2 from the germline V gene are SGHTA and FQGNSA. The CDR3 covers 13 residues.

This CDR3 reads CASSLSTGNEQFF. V gene TRBV27 combines with J gene TRBJ2-1; TCRdb lists TRBD1, though no DNA is available to test this call. CDR3 length: 13 residues. The germline CDR1 and CDR2 sequences are MNHEY and SMNVEV (reference sequence).

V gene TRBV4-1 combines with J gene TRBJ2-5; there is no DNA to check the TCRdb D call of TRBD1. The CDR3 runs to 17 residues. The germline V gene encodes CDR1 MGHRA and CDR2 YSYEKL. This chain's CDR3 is CASSTTGPSIPGETQYF.

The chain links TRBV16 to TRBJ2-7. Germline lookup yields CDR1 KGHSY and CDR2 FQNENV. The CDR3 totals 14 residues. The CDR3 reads CASSNLGYSYEQYF.

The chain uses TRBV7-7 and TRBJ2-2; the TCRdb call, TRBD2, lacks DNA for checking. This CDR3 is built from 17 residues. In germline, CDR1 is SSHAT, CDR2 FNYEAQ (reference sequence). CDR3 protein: CASSLVRGRAGAGELFF.

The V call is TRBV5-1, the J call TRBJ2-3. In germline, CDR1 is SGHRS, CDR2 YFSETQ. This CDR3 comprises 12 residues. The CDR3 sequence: CASSLTYDTQYF.

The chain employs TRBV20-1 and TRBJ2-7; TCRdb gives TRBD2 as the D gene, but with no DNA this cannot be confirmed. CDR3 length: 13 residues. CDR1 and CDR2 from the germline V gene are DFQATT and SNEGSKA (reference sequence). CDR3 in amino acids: CSAPGLNSYEQYF.

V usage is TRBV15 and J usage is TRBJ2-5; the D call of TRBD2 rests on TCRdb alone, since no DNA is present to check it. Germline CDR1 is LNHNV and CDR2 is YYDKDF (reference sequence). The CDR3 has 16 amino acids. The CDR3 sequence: CATSDLERTGEETQYF. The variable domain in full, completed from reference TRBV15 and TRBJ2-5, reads DAMVIQNPRYQVTQFGKPVTLSCSQTLNHNVMYWYQQKSSQAPKLLFHYYDKDFNNEADTPDNFQSRRPNTSFCFLDIRSPGLGDTAMYLCATSDLERTGEETQYFGPGTRLLVL.

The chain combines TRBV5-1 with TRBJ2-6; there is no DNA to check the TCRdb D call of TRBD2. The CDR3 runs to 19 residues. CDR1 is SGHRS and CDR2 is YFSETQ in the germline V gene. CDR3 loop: CASSLVPQGLGSGANVLTF. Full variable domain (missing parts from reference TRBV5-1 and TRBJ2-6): KAGVTQTPRYLIKTRGQQVTLSCSPISGHRSVSWYQQTPGQGLQFLFEYFSETQRNKGNFPGRFSGRQFSNSRSEMNVSTLELGDSALYLCASSLVPQGLGSGANVLTFGAGSRLTVL.